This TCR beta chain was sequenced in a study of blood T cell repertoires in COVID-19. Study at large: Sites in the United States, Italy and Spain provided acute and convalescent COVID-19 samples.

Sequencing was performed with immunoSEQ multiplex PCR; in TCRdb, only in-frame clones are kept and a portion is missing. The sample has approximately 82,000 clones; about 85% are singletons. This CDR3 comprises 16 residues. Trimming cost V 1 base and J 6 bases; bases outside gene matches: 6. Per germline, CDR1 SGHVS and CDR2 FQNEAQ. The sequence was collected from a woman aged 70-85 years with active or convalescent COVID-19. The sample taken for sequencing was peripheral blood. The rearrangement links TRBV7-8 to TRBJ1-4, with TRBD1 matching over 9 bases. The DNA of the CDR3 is TGTGCCAGCAGCTTAGGGGACAGGGTTTGGTATGAAAAACTGTTTTTT. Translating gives CASSLGDRVWYEKLFF.